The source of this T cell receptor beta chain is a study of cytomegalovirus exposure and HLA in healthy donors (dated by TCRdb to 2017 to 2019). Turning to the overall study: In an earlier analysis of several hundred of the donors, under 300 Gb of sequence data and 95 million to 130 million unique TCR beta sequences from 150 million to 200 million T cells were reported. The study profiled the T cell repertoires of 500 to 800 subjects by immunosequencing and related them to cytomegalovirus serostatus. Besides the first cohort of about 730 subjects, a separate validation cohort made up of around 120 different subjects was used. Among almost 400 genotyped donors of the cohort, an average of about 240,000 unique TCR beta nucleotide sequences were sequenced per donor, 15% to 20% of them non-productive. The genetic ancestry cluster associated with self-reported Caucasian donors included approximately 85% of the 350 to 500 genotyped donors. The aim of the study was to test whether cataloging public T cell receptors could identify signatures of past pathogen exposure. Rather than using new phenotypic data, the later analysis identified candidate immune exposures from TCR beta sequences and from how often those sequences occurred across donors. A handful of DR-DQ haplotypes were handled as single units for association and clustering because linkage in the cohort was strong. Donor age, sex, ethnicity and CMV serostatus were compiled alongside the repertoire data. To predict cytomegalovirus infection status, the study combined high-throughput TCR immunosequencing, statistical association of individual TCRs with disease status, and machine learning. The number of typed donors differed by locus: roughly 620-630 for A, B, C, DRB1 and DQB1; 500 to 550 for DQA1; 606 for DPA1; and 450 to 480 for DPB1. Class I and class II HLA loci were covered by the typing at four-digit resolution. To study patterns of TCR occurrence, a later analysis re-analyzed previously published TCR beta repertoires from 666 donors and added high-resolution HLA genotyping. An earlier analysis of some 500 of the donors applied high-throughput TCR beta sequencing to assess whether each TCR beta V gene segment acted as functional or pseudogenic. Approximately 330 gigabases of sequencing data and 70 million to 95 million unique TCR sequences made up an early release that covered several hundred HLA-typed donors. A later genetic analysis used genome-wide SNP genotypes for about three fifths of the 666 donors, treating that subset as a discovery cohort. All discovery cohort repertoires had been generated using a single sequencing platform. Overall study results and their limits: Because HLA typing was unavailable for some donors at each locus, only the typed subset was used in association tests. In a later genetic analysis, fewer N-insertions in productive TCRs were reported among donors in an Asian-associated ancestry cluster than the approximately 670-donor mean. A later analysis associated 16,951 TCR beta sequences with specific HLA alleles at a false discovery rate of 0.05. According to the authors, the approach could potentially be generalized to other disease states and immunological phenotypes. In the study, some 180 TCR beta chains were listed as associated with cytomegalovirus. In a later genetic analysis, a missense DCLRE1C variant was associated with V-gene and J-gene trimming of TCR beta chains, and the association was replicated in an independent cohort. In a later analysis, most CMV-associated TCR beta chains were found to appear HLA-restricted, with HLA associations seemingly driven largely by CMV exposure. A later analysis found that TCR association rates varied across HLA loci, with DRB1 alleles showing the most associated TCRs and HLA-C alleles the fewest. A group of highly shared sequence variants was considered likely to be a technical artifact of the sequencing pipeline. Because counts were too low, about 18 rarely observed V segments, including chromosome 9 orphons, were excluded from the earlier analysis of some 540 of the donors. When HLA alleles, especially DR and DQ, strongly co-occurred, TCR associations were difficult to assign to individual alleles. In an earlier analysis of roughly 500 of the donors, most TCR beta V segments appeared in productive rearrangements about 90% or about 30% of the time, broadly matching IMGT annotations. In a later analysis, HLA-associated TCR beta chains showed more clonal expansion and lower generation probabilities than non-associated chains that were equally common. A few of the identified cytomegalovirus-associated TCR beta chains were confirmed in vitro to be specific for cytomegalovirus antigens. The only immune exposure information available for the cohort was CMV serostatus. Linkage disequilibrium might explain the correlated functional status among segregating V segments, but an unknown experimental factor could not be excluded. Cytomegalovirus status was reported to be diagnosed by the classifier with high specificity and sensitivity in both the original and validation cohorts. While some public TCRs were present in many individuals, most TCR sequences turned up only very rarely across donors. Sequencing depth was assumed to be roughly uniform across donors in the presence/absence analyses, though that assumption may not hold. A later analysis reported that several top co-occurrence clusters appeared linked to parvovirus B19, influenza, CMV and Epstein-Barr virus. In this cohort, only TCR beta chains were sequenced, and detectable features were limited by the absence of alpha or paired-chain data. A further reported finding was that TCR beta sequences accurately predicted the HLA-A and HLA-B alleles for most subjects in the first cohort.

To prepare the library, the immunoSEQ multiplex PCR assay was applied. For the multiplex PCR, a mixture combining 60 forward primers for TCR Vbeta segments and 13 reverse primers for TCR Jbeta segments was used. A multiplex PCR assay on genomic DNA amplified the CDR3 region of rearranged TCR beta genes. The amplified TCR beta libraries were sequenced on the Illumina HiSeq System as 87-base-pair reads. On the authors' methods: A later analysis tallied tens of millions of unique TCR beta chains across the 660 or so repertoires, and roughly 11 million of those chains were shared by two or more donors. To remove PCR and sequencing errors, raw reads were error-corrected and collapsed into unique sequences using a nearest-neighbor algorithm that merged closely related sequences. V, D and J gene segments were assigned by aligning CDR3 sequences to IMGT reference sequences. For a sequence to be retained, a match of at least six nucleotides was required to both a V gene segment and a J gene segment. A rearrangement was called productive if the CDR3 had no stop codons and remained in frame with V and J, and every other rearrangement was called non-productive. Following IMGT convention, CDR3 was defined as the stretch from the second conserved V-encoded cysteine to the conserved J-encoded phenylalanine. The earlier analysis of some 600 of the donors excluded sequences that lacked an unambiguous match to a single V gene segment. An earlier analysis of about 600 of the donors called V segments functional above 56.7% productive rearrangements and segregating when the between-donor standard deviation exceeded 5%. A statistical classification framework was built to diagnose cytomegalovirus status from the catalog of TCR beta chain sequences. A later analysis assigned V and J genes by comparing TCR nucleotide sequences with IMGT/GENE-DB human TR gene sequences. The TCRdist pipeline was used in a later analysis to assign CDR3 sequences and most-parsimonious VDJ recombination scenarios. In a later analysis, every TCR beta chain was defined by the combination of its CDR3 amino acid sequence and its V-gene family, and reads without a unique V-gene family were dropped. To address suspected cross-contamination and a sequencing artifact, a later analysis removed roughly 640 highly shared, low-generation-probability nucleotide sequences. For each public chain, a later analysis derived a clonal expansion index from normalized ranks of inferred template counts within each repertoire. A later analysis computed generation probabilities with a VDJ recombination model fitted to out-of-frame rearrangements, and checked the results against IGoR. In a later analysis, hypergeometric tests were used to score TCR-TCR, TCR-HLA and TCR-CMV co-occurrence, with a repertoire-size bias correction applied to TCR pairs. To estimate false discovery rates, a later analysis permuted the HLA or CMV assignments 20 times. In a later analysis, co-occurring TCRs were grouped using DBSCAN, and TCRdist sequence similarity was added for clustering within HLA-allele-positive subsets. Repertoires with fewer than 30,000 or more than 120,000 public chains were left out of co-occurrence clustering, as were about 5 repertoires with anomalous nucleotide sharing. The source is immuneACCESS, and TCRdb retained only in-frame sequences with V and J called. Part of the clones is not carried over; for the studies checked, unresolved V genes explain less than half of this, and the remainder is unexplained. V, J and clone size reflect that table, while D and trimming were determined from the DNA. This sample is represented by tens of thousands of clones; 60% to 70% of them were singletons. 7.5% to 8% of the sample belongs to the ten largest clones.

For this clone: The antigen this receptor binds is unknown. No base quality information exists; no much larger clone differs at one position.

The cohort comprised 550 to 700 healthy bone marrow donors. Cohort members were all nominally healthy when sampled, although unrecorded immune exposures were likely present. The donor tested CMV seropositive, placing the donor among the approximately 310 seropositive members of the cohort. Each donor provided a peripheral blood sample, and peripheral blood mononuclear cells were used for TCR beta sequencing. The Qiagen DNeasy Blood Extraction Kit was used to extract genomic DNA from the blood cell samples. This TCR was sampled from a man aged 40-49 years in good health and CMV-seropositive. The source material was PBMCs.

Here the CDR3 is given as CASSFRGSGGAVRGYTF. The sequenced DNA: TGTGCCAGCAGTTTCCGTGGCTCGGGGGGCGCGGTCCGCGGCTACACCTTC. Recombination joined TRBV28 with TRBJ1-2, with TRBD1 perhaps the D gene, on 6 matching bases. V is reduced by 3 bases and J by 8 bases, leaving a spacing of 25 bases between them. Spanning cysteine to phenylalanine, the CDR3 consists of 17 amino acids. Kept here is only the CDR3 DNA, which spans 51 bases and is read in frame from base 1. The germline V gene supplies CDR1 MDHEN and CDR2 SYDVKM.